Sequencing of this T cell receptor beta chain was carried out in a study of blood T cell repertoires in COVID-19. Study information: Researchers got acute and convalescent COVID-19 samples from the United States, Italy and Spain. T cells, B-cell-depleted T cells, or PBMCs provided the cDNA or gDNA that served as material.

The method was immunoSEQ multiplex PCR; TCRdb's version includes in-frame clones alone and lacks a portion of them. Here the sample spans roughly 140,000 clones, 80% to 85% being singletons. Germline CDR1 and CDR2: SGHTA and FQGNSA. J gave up 5 bases and V 3 bases, and 16 bases lay outside the gene matches. This CDR3 region has 18 residues. The rearrangement joins TRBV7-2 to TRBJ2-5, with 9 bases aligning to TRBD2. The material sequenced was peripheral blood. The TCR comes from a human donor in a cohort sampled during active COVID-19. CDR3 coding DNA: TGTGCCAGCAGCTTGGGCCCGTTCGGGCGGGGGGGCCAGGAGACCCAGTACTTC. As protein: CASSLGPFGRGGQETQYF.